This T cell receptor beta chain originates from a study of human T cells and chemical hapten exposure. Regarding time point: patch test 1, 2 weeks after DPC sensitization. The sample's treatment: therapeutic diphenylcyclopropenone sensitization with weekly scalp DPC. Germline values: CDR1 SGHTA, CDR2 FQGNSA. This CDR3 is built from 19 residues. V lost 5 bases and J lost 2, with 22 bases in between. TCRdb fed the RACE reads into MiXCR, producing one record per CDR3 protein. Of about 340,000 distinct CDR3 sequences listed, approximately 6.9% are singletons. This receptor was identified in a woman aged 18-29 years with alopecia areata. Some clones in this sample may be carry-over from other donors' samples. This material consisted of whole blood, taken in connection with sensitization to the hapten diphenylcyclopropenone (DPC). The rearrangement links TRBV7-2 to TRBJ2-6; D call uncertain. The CDR3, as DNA: TGTGCCAGCAGCCCCCTTGGGGTGTCTGGGCGTCCTGGGGCCAACGTCCTGACTTTC. Its protein product is CASSPLGVSGRPGANVLTF.